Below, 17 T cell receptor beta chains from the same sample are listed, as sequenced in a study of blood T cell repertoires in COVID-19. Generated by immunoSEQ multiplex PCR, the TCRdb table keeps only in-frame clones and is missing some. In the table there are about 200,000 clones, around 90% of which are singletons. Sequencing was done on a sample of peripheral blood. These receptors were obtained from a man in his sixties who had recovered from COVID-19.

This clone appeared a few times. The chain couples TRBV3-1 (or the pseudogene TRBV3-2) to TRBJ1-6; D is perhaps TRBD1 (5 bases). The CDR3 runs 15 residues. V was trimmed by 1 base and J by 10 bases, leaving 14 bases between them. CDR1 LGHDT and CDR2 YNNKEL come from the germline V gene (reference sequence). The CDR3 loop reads CASSQAEGRGSPLHF. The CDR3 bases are TGTGCCAGCAGCCAAGCGGAGGGGAGAGGATCACCCCTCCACTTT.

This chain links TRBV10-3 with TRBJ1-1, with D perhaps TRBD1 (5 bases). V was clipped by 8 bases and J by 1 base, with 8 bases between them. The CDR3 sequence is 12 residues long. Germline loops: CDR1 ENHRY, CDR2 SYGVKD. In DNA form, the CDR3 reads TGTGCCATCTCTCAGGGGAACACTGAAGCTTTCTTT. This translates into CAISQGNTEAFF.

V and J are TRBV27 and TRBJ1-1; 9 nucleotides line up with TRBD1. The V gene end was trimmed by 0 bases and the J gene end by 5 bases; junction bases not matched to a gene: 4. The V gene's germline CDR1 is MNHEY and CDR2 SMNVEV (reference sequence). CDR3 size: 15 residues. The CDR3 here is CASSLSGQGITEAFF. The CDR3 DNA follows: TGTGCCAGCAGTTTATCGGGACAGGGTATAACTGAAGCTTTCTTT.

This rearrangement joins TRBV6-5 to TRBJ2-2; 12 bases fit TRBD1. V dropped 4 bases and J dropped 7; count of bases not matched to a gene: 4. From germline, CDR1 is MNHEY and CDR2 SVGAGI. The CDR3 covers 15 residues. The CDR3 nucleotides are TGTGCCAGCAGTTCCGGGACAGGGGGCGGCGGGGAGCTGTTTTTT. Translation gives CASSSGTGGGGELFF.

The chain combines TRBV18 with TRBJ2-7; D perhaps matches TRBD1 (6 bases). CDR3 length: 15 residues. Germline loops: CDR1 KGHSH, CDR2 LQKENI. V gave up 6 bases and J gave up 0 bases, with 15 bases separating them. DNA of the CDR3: TGTGCCAGCTCGCAAAGTAAAGGGGGCTCCTACGAGCAGTACTTC. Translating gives CASSQSKGGSYEQYF.

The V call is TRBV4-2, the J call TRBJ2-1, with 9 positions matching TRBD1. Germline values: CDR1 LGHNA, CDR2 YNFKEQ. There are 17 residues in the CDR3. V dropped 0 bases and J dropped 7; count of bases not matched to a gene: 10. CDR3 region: CASSQDWVRDRDNEQFF. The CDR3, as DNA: TGTGCCAGCAGCCAAGATTGGGTGAGGGACAGGGATAATGAGCAGTTCTTC.

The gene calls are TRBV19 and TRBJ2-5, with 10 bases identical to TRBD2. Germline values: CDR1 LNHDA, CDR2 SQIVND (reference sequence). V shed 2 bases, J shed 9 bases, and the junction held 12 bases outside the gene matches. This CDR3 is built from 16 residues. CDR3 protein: CASSIRPSGGAPPQYF. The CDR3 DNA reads TGTGCCAGTAGTATACGTCCTAGCGGGGGAGCACCTCCCCAGTACTTC.

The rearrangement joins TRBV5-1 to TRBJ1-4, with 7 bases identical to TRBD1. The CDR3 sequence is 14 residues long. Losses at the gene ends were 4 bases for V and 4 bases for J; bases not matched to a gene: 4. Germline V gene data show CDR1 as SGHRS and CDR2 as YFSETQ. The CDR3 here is CASSNQGGNEKLFF. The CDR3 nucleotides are TGCGCCAGCAGCAACCAGGGGGGTAATGAAAAACTGTTTTTT.

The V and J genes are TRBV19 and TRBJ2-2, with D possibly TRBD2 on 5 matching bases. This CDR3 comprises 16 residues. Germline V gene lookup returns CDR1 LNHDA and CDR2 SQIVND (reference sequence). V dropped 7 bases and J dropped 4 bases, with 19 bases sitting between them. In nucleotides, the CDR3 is TGTGCCAGTAACCCCGTGGATGCGGGTTCCACCGGGGAGCTGTTTTTT. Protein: CASNPVDAGSTGELFF.

The CDR3: CAIRGQGAGGELFF. Written as DNA, the CDR3 is TGTGCCATCCGGGGACAGGGGGCTGGCGGGGAGCTGTTTTTT. The gene calls are TRBV10-3 and TRBJ2-2, with 12 bases lining up with TRBD1. The CDR3 length is 14 residues. CDR1 is ENHRY and CDR2 is SYGVKD in the germline V gene. V lost 8 bases to trimming and J lost 7 bases; unmatched junction nucleotides: 5.

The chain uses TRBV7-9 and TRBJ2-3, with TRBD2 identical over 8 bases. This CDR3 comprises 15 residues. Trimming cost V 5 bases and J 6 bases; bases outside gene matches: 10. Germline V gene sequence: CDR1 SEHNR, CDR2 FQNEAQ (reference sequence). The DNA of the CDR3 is TGTGCCAGCAGCCCTATTAGCGGGAAAGGGGATACGCAGTATTTT. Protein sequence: CASSPISGKGDTQYF.

The CDR3 loop is CAWSVPAARVNYGYTF. CDR3 nucleotides: TGTGCCTGGAGTGTACCCGCTGCGCGCGTCAACTATGGCTACACCTTC. The chain couples TRBV30 to TRBJ1-2; no clear D gene. Trimming cost V 0 bases and J 2 bases, with 16 bases left between them. The germline gives CDR1 GTSNPN, CDR2 SVGIG (reference sequence). The CDR3 spans 16 residues.

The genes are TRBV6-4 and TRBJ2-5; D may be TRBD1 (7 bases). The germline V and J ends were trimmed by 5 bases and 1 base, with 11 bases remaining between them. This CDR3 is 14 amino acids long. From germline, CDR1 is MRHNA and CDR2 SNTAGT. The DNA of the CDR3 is TGTGCCAGCAGTCCCCAGGGGGGCCAAGAGACCCAGTACTTC. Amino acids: CASSPQGGQETQYF.

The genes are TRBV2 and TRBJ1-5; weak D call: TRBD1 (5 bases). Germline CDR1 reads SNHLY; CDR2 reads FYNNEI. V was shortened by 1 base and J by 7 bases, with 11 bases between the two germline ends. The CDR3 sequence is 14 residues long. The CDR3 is CASSEEAGNQPQHF. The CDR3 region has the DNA TGTGCCAGCAGTGAAGAGGCAGGGAACCAGCCCCAGCATTTT.

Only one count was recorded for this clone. The CDR3 DNA reads as TGTGCCAGCAGCACAGACAGTAACACTGAAGCTTTCTTT. Its translation: CASSTDSNTEAFF. This sequence joins TRBV9 and TRBJ1-1, with a tentative D call TRBD1 (5 bases). The CDR3 is made up of 13 amino acids. Trimming left V 4 bases short and J 2 bases short, with 9 bases between. From germline, CDR1 is SGDLS and CDR2 YYNGEE. The full variable domain, rest sourced from reference TRBV9 and TRBJ1-1, is DSGVTQTPKHLITATGQRVTLRCSPRSGDLSVYWYQQSLDQGLQFLIQYYNGEERAKGNILERFSAQQFPDLHSELNLSSLELGDSALYFCASSTDSNTEAFFGQGTRLTVV.

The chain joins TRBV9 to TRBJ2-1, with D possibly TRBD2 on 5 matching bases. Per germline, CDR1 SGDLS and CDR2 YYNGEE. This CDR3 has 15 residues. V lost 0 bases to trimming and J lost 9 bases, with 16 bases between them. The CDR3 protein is CASSVVVGESPEQFF. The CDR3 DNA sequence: TGTGCCAGCAGCGTAGTAGTTGGGGAGTCACCTGAGCAGTTCTTC.

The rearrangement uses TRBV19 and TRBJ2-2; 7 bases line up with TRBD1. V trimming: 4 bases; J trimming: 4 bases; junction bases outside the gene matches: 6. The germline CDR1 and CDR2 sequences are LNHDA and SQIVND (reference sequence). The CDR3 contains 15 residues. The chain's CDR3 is CASSRDSRGTGELFF. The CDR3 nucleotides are TGTGCCAGTAGTAGGGACAGCCGAGGCACCGGGGAGCTGTTTTTT.